This T cell receptor beta chain is from a study of OX40 agonist ivuxolimab in advanced cancers. Whole-study context: All patients had ivuxolimab intravenously every 2 weeks at 0.01 to 10 mg/kg. Enrollees could have had prior anti-PD-1, anti-PD-L1 or anti-CTLA-4 therapy, which more than 30% had received. Partial responses, seen in three patients, involved one hepatocellular carcinoma and two cutaneous melanomas.

This clone occurred once. As yet, its antigen is unknown. Study results and limitations: The average count of expanded clones was higher among CD8+ T cells than among CD4+.

This CDR3 is built from 14 residues. Between the trimmed V and J ends, which lost 0 bases and 7 bases, there was a span of 9 bases. Germline V gives CDR1 MNHEY, CDR2 SVGAGI. The protocol was immunoSEQ multiplex PCR, while the TCRdb copy is restricted to in-frame clones and leaves out a portion. The data show about 15,000 clones, with around two thirds seen just once and about 8.2% held by the top ten. V gene TRBV6-5 combines with J gene TRBJ2-2; D remains unclear. This TCR was recovered from an adult with an advanced solid tumor such as melanoma, head and neck, liver or kidney cancer. The sample was CD4+ or CD8+ T cells sorted from blood, taken in a trial of the OX40 agonist ivuxolimab. The CDR3 spells CASSYSRSNGELFF. The CDR3 DNA is TGTGCCAGCAGTTACTCGCGGTCTAACGGGGAGCTGTTTTTT.